This TCR beta chain was obtained from a study of naive and memory T cell subsets. V lost 6 bases and J 2 bases, leaving 18 bases between the germline ends. CDR1 is SGHRS and CDR2 is YFSETQ in the germline V gene. The CDR3 totals 15 residues. CD4+ T cell IFNgamma after overnight CMV lysate exposure gave donor CMV status. The beta constant-region primer was an equimolar mix of two oligonucleotides covering TRBC1 and TRBC2. The ligated cDNA underwent four PCR rounds using SP2 and nested alpha and beta constant-region primers. TCRdb re-called the UMI-ligation and nested PCR reads with MiXCR, one entry per CDR3 protein. Among tens of thousands of distinct CDR3 sequences listed, over 8.5% were seen once.

The chain joins TRBV5-1 to TRBJ2-7; tentatively, D is TRBD2 (7 bases). This TCR was sampled from a human donor in good health. Sequenced sample: naive CD8+ T cells from blood. CDR3 amino acids: CASTPGTGGPYEQYF. The CDR3, as DNA: TGCGCCAGCACCCCGGGGACCGGGGGGCCCTACGAGCAGTACTTC.